This T cell receptor (beta chain) stems from a study of blood T cells in healthy people across ages. To note about this clonotype: Its antigen remains unidentified.

Through a sample-barcoded 5' primer and a J-beta primer mix, a second PCR was run for about 6 to 11 cycles. Tags on each cDNA molecule came from a template-switch adaptor with 12 random nucleotides. Per sample, CDR3-containing paired-end reads numbered at least 3 million. TCRdb re-analysed the 5' RACE reads in MiXCR, keeping a single row per CDR3 protein. The sample includes roughly 2 million distinct CDR3 sequences, roughly 50% seen only once; the top ten take more than 2%. General study findings and limits: PBMCs were not sorted, which prevented a conclusive comparison of naive versus antigen-experienced cells. Higher diversity and more naive CD4+ cells were features of long-lived donors, compared to aged donors.

The CDR3 extends over 13 amino acids. CDR1 is SGHTA, CDR2 FQGNSA, per germline. V lost 5 bases and J lost 13, with 18 bases in between. The source of this sequence is a woman in her 40s in good health. Sample: blood. This sequence joins TRBV7-2 and TRBJ2-1; D is undetermined. The CDR3: CASSRHRERAQFF. In DNA form, the CDR3 reads TGTGCCAGCAGCCGCCATAGGGAACGAGCCCAGTTCTTC.